Below are 27 T cell receptor beta chains sequenced from a single sample in a study of blood T cell repertoires in COVID-19. The table came from immunoSEQ multiplex PCR; TCRdb's copy has only in-frame clones and leaves some out. Here the sample spans around 250,000 clones, approximately 88% being singletons. The sample consisted of PBMCs or T cells enriched from blood (not recorded which). These receptors were obtained from a woman in her 40s who had been exposed to COVID-19.

V gene TRBV5-4 combines with J gene TRBJ1-2; D is perhaps TRBD1 (6 bases). Germline lookup yields CDR1 SGHNT and CDR2 YYREEE (reference sequence). The CDR3 has 15 amino acids. V was trimmed by 3 bases and J by 5 bases, leaving 17 bases between them. In DNA, the CDR3 is TGTGCCAGCAGCTCCGGACAGACTAATAAGTATGGCTACACCTTC. It specifies CASSSGQTNKYGYTF. Supplemented by reference TRBV5-4 and TRBJ1-2, the full variable domain reads ETGVTQSPTHLIKTRGQQVTLRCSSQSGHNTVSWYQQALGQGPQFIFQYYREEENGRGNFPPRFSGLQFPNYSSELNVNALELDDSALYLCASSSGQTNKYGYTFGSGTRLTVV.

The chain employs TRBV2 and TRBJ1-4; D call uncertain. Germline V gene lookup returns CDR1 SNHLY and CDR2 FYNNEI. This CDR3 spans 14 amino acids. Trimming removed 3 bases at V and 10 bases at J, with 15 bases between. CDR3 protein: CASSDIGERGKLFF. CDR3 in DNA: TGTGCCAGCAGTGACATAGGCGAACGGGGAAAACTGTTTTTT.

The chain links TRBV5-1 to TRBJ2-3, with TRBD2 identical over 9 bases. The germline CDR1 and CDR2 sequences are SGHRS and YFSETQ. The V gene end was trimmed by 0 bases and the J gene end by 0 bases; junction bases not matched to a gene: 2. The CDR3 covers 16 residues. For the CDR3, the DNA is TGCGCCAGCAGCTTGGGTGGGACTAGCAGCACAGATACGCAGTATTTT. Translated, it gives CASSLGGTSSTDTQYF. Full variable domain (outside the CDR3, taken from reference TRBV5-1 and TRBJ2-3): KAGVTQTPRYLIKTRGQQVTLSCSPISGHRSVSWYQQTPGQGLQFLFEYFSETQRNKGNFPGRFSGRQFSNSRSEMNVSTLELGDSALYLCASSLGGTSSTDTQYFGPGTRLTVL.

The genes are TRBV28 and TRBJ2-6, with D perhaps TRBD2 (6 bases). Trimming left V 2 bases short and J 1 base short, with 6 bases between. CDR1 and CDR2 (germline): MDHEN, SYDVKM. The CDR3 is made up of 15 amino acids. The CDR3 region has the DNA TGTGCCAGCAGTTTAGGGGGGTCTGGGGCCAACGTCCTGACTTTC. This gives the protein CASSLGGSGANVLTF.

This clone was detected a few times. V usage is TRBV14 and J usage is TRBJ2-2; no firm D call. V lost 0 bases to trimming and J lost 4 bases, with 6 bases between them. From germline, CDR1 is SGHDN and CDR2 FVKESK. The CDR3 spans 14 residues. The CDR3 sequence is CASSQERGTGELFF. The CDR3 DNA sequence: TGTGCCAGCAGCCAAGAGCGAGGCACCGGGGAGCTGTTTTTT.

V is TRBV4-3 and J is TRBJ2-2; TRBD2 agrees at 12 bases. CDR3 length equals 18 residues. The trim removed 2 bases at V and 0 bases at J, leaving 4 bases unmatched. Germline lookup yields CDR1 LGHNA and CDR2 YSLEER. The DNA for the CDR3 is TGCGCCAGCAGCCAACGGACTAGCGGGGAAGCGAACACCGGGGAGCTGTTTTTT. This codes for CASSQRTSGEANTGELFF.

This rearrangement joins TRBV5-1 to TRBJ2-7; TRBD1 agrees at 8 bases. CDR1 and CDR2 (germline): SGHRS, YFSETQ. With 4 bases clipped from V and 4 bases from J, the junction kept 4 bases outside the gene matches. The CDR3 runs to 13 residues. The CDR3 region has the DNA TGCGCCAGCAGCATACAGGGGGGTTACGAGCAGTACTTC. Its translation is CASSIQGGYEQYF.

V gene TRBV11-2 combines with J gene TRBJ2-3; D is unclear. The germline V gene encodes CDR1 SGHAT and CDR2 FQNNGV. V lost 1 base and J lost 5, with 4 bases in between. The CDR3 is 12 amino acids. CDR3: CASSLVGDTQYF. CDR3 bases: TGTGCCAGCAGCTTAGTCGGAGATACGCAGTATTTT.

The chain joins TRBV18 to TRBJ1-1; 7 bases align to TRBD1. Germline CDR1 reads KGHSH; CDR2 reads LQKENI. V lost 5 bases, J lost 10 bases, and 4 bases stayed unmatched. There are 11 residues in the CDR3. This CDR3 reads CASSATGLAFF. The CDR3, as DNA: TGTGCCAGCTCAGCGACAGGGTTAGCTTTCTTT.

The chain recombines TRBV19 with TRBJ1-2, with D uncertain. CDR3 size: 12 residues. Germline CDR1 LNHDA, CDR2 SQIVND (reference sequence). Trimming took off 5 bases at V and 8 bases at J, with 12 bases between the two ends. CDR3 region: CASSHGLAGYTF. The CDR3 region has the DNA TGTGCCAGTAGTCACGGGTTGGCGGGCTACACCTTC. Drawing the rest from reference TRBV19 and TRBJ1-2, the complete variable domain is DGGITQSPKYLFRKEGQNVTLSCEQNLNHDAMYWYRQDPGQGLRLIYYSQIVNDFQKGDIAEGYSVSREKKESFPLTVTSAQKNPTAFYLCASSHGLAGYTFGSGTRLTVV.

V gene TRBV6-5 combines with J gene TRBJ1-2, with D maybe TRBD1 (6 bases). Germline V gives CDR1 MNHEY, CDR2 SVGAGI. V dropped 7 bases and J dropped 4 bases, with 10 bases sitting between them. The CDR3 is made up of 12 amino acids. CDR3 region: CASKLGGYGYTF. In DNA form, the CDR3 reads TGTGCCAGCAAGTTAGGGGGCTATGGCTACACCTTC.

The V gene is TRBV9, the J gene TRBJ2-1, with D possibly being TRBD2 (5 bases). Germline CDR1 reads SGDLS; CDR2 reads YYNGEE. Trimming took off 2 bases at V and 0 bases at J, with 15 bases between the two ends. The CDR3 extends over 17 amino acids. The CDR3 DNA follows: TGTGCCAGCAGCGTCCCAGAAGCGGCTAGCTCCTACAATGAGCAGTTCTTC. Its protein is CASSVPEAASSYNEQFF.

The chain recombines TRBV12-3 or TRBV12-4 with TRBJ2-5; possible D gene TRBD2, 6 bases. V lost 7 bases to trimming and J lost 1 base, with 10 bases between them. The CDR3 consists of 13 residues. For the CDR3, the DNA is TGTGCCAGCAAACCGGGAGCCCAAGAGACCCAGTACTTC. This codes for CASKPGAQETQYF.

The chain is built from TRBV4-2 and TRBJ1-2; 7 nucleotides agree with TRBD1. This CDR3 has 16 residues. Germline V gene data show CDR1 as LGHNA and CDR2 as YNFKEQ. With V trimmed by 0 bases and J by 4 bases, 8 bases remained unmatched. DNA for the CDR3: TGTGCCAGCAGCCAAGAGCTCATCGGGACAGCCTATGGCTACACCTTC. Protein sequence: CASSQELIGTAYGYTF.

The CDR3 region has the DNA TGTGCCACCCCCCCCGGGCTGTTTTTT. It encodes CATPPGLFF. This chain uses TRBV25-1 with TRBJ2-2; D gene uncertain. Germline V gene lookup returns CDR1 MGHDK and CDR2 SYGVNS. The CDR3 is made up of 9 amino acids. Trimming cost V 10 bases and J 13 bases, with 10 bases left between them.

V gene TRBV10-3 combines with J gene TRBJ1-1, with a possible D match to TRBD1 (5 bases). The CDR3 consists of 11 residues. V lost 10 bases, J lost 1 base, and 7 bases lay in between. Germline-derived CDR1 and CDR2 are ENHRY and SYGVKD. The CDR3 protein is CASQGNTEAFF. CDR3 sequence (DNA): TGTGCCAGCCAGGGGAACACTGAAGCTTTCTTT.

This chain joins TRBV18 and TRBJ1-3; D might be TRBD1 (5 bases). The V gene lost 3 bases and the J gene lost 4 bases, with 10 bases spanning the gap. This CDR3 has 14 residues. Germline-derived CDR1 and CDR2 are KGHSH and LQKENI. The CDR3 is CASSPEGAGNTIYF. Here the CDR3 DNA reads TGTGCCAGCTCACCCGAAGGGGCGGGAAACACCATATATTTT.

Note on this clone: At the DNA level, this CDR3 is encoded by other sequences in the same sample as well. V gene TRBV7-3 combines with J gene TRBJ2-6, with 7 bases matching TRBD2. Germline CDR1 and CDR2: SGHTA and FQGTGA. With V trimmed by 5 bases and J by 0 bases, 1 base remained unmatched. The CDR3 has 15 amino acids. The CDR3 DNA is TGTGCCAGCAGCCCGGGGGGCTCTGGGGCCAACGTCCTGACTTTC. Protein product: CASSPGGSGANVLTF.

In its sample, this clone was seen a few times. The chain recombines TRBV12-3 or TRBV12-4 with TRBJ1-2, with D perhaps matching TRBD1 (5 bases). The CDR3 is made up of 13 amino acids. Trimming cost V 0 bases and J 8 bases, with 10 bases left between them. CDR3 coding DNA: TGTGCCAGCAGTTTAGCAATCAGGGTCGGCTACACCTTC. Translating gives CASSLAIRVGYTF.

The chain joins TRBV9 to TRBJ2-1, with no clear D. The CDR3 runs to 13 residues. Germline V gene lookup returns CDR1 SGDLS and CDR2 YYNGEE. Trimming cost V 4 bases and J 8 bases, with 13 bases left between them. The CDR3 DNA reads as TGTGCCAGCAGCCCACGGGTAGGCGATGAGCAGTTCTTC. Residues: CASSPRVGDEQFF.

The genes are TRBV19 and TRBJ2-2, with a weak D call TRBD2 (5 bases). The CDR3 is 15 residues long. Per germline, CDR1 LNHDA and CDR2 SQIVND (reference sequence). The V and J ends lost 1 base and 3 bases respectively, with 9 bases between them. In DNA, the CDR3 is TGTGCCAGTAGTATAGTGAGCGGATACACCGGGGAGCTGTTTTTT. Translation: CASSIVSGYTGELFF.

The chain combines TRBV4-1 with TRBJ1-2; 10 bases agree with TRBD1. V lost 3 bases and J lost 3; bases outside the gene matches: 10. The germline V gene encodes CDR1 MGHRA and CDR2 YSYEKL. This CDR3 has 17 amino acids. The CDR3 protein is CASSQQGTGAGDYGYTF. The CDR3, as DNA: TGCGCCAGCAGCCAGCAAGGGACAGGGGCGGGGGACTATGGCTACACCTTC.

CDR3 nucleotide sequence: TGTGCCAGCAGCTGGAGTATGGGCACTGAAGCTTTCTTT. This gives the protein CASSWSMGTEAFF. V and J are TRBV7-9 and TRBJ1-1; D gene ambiguous. The V and J ends lost 4 bases and 4 bases respectively, with 10 bases between them. CDR1 and CDR2 (germline): SEHNR, FQNEAQ (reference sequence). CDR3 length: 13 amino acids.

This clone occurred a few times. The V gene is TRBV10-3, the J gene TRBJ1-1; 9 positions match TRBD1. This CDR3 comprises 15 residues. V was clipped by 6 bases and J by 6 bases; unmatched bases: 11. The germline V gene encodes CDR1 ENHRY and CDR2 SYGVKD. CDR3 in amino acids: CAIRDPGQGFSEAFF. The CDR3 nucleotides are TGTGCCATCAGGGACCCGGGACAGGGTTTCTCTGAAGCTTTCTTT.

The chain joins TRBV7-2 to TRBJ2-1, with a possible D match to TRBD2 (5 bases). V was clipped by 5 bases and J by 2 bases, with 10 bases between them. The CDR3 is 14 residues long. Germline V CDR1 and CDR2: SGHTA, FQGNSA. The CDR3 spells CASSPGVTYNEQFF. CDR3 bases: TGTGCCAGCAGCCCCGGGGTCACCTACAATGAGCAGTTCTTC.

This clone was recorded once. This chain joins TRBV2 and TRBJ2-7; D may be TRBD1 (6 bases). The CDR3 has 15 residues. CDR1 SNHLY and CDR2 FYNNEI come from the germline V gene. V was trimmed by 2 bases and J by 7 bases, leaving 18 bases between them. CDR3 amino acids: CASSESYLGAGEQYF. CDR3 bases: TGTGCCAGCAGTGAATCATACTTGGGGGCCGGAGAGCAGTACTTC.

This chain connects TRBV28 to TRBJ2-7; 8 bases map to TRBD1. CDR3 length: 14 amino acids. V was clipped by 7 bases and J by 3 bases; unmatched bases: 8. The germline V gene has CDR1 MDHEN and CDR2 SYDVKM. In nucleotides, the CDR3 is TGTGCCAGCAACCCCCCCGGACAGGGCTACGAGCAGTACTTC. Protein product: CASNPPGQGYEQYF.